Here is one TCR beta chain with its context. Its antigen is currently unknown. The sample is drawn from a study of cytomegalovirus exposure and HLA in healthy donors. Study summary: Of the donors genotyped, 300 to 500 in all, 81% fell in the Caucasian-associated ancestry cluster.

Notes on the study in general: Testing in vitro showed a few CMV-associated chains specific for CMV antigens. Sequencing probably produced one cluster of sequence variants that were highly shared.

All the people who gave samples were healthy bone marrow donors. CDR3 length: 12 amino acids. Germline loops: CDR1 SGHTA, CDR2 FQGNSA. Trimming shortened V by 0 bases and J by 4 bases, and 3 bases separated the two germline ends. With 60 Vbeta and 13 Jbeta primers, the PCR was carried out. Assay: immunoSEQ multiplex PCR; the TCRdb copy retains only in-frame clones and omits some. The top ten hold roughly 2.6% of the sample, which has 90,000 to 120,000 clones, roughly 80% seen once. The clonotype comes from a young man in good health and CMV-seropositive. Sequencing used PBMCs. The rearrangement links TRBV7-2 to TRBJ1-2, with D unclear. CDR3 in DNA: TGTGCCAGCAGCTTAGCTAGCTATGGCTACACCTTC. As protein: CASSLASYGYTF.